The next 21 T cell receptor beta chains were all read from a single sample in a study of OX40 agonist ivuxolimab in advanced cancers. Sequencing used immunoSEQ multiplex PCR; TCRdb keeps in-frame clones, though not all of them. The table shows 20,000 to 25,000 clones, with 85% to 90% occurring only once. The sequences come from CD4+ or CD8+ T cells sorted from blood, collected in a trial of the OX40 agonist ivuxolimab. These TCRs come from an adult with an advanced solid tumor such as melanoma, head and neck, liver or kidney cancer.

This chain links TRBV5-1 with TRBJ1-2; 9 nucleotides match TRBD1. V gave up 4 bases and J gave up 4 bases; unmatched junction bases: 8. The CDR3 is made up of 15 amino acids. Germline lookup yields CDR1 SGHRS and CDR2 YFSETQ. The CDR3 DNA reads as TGCGCCAGCAGCCCCGGACAGGGGACGATCTATGGCTACACCTTC. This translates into CASSPGQGTIYGYTF. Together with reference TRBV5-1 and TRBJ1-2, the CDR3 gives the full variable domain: KAGVTQTPRYLIKTRGQQVTLSCSPISGHRSVSWYQQTPGQGLQFLFEYFSETQRNKGNFPGRFSGRQFSNSRSEMNVSTLELGDSALYLCASSPGQGTIYGYTFGSGTRLTVV.

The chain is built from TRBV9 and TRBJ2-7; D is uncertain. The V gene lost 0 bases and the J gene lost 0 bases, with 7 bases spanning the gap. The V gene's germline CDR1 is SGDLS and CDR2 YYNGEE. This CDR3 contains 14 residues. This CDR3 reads CASSVEAFSYEQYF. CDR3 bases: TGTGCCAGCAGCGTAGAAGCTTTCTCCTACGAGCAGTACTTC.

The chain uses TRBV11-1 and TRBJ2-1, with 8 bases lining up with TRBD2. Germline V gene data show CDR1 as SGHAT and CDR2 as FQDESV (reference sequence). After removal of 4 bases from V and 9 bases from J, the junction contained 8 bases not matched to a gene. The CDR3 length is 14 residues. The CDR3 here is CASSSRTSSGEQFF. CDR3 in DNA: TGTGCCAGCAGCTCTCGGACTAGCTCGGGTGAGCAGTTCTTC.

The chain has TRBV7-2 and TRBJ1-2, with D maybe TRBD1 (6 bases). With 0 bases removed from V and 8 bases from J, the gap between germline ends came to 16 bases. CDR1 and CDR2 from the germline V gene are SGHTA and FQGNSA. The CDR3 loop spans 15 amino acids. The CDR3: CASSLAPGGHRGYTF. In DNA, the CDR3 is TGTGCCAGCAGCTTAGCGCCTGGGGGACATCGAGGCTACACCTTC.

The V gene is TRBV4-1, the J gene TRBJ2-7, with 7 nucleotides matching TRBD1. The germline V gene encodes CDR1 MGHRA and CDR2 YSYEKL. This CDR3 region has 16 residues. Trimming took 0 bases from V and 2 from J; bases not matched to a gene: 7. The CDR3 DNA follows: TGCGCCAGCAGCCAAGACTTACAGGGGTTAACCTACGAGCAGTACTTC. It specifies CASSQDLQGLTYEQYF.

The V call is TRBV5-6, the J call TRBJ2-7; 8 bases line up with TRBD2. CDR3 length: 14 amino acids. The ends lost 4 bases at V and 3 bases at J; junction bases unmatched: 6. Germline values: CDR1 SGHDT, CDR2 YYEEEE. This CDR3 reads CASSTPGGIYEQYF. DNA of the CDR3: TGTGCCAGCAGCACCCCGGGAGGGATCTACGAGCAGTACTTC.

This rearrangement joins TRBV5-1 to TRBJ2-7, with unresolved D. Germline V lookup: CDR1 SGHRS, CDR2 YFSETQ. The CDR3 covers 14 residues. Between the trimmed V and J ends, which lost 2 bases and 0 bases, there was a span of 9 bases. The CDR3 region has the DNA TGCGCCAGCAGCTTTCGGGCAGACTCCTACGAGCAGTACTTC. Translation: CASSFRADSYEQYF.

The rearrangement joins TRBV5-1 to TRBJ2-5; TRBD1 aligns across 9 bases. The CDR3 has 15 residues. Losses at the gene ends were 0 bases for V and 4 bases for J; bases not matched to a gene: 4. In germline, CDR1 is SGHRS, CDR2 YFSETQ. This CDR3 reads CASSLGTGAPETQYF. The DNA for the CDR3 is TGCGCCAGCAGCTTGGGGACAGGGGCTCCAGAGACCCAGTACTTC.

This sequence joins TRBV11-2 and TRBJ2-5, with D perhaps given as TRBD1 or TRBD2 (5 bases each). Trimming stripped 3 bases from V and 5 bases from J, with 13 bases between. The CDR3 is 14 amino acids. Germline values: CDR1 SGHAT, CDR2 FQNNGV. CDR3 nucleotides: TGTGCCAGCAGCTTCTTCCGCTGGGGGGAGACCCAGTACTTC. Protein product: CASSFFRWGETQYF.

The CDR3 is CASSLGVSGANVLTF. CDR3 in DNA: TGTGCCAGCAGCTTGGGAGTTTCTGGGGCCAACGTCCTGACTTTC. The chain has TRBV5-6 and TRBJ2-6, with unresolved D. This CDR3 contains 15 residues. V lost 0 bases and J 1 base, leaving 5 bases between the germline ends. Germline lookup yields CDR1 SGHDT and CDR2 YYEEEE.

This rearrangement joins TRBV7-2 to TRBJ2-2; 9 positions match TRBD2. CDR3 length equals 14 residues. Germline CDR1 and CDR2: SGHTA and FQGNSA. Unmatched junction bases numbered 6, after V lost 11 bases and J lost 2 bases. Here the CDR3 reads CASSGRINTGELFF. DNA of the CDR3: TGTGCCTCGAGCGGGAGGATTAACACCGGGGAGCTGTTTTTT.

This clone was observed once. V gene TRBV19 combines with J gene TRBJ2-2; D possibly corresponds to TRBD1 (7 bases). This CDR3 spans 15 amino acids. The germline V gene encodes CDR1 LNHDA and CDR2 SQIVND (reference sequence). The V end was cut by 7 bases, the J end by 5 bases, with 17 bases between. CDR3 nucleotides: TGTGCCAGTACGAGGGGCTCAGGGGGGACCGGGGAGCTGTTTTTT. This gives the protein CASTRGSGGTGELFF.

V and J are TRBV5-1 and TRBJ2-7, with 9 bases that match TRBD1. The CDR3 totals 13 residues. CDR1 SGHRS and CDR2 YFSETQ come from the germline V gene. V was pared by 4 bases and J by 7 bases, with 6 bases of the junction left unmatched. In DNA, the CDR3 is TGCGCCAGCAGCCGACCGGACAGGGGAGAGCAGTACTTC. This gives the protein CASSRPDRGEQYF.

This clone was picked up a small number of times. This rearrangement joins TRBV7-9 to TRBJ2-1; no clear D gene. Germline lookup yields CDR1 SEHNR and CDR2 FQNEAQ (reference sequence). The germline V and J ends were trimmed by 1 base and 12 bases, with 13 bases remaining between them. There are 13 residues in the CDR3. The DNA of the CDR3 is TGTGCCAGCAGCTTAGGGCTCACATTCGGGCAGTTCTTC. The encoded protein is CASSLGLTFGQFF. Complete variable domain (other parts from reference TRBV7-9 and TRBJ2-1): DTGVSQNPRHKITKRGQNVTFRCDPISEHNRLYWYRQTLGQGPEFLTYFQNEAQLEKSRLLSDRFSAERPKGSFSTLEIQRTEQGDSAMYLCASSLGLTFGQFFGPGTRLTVL.

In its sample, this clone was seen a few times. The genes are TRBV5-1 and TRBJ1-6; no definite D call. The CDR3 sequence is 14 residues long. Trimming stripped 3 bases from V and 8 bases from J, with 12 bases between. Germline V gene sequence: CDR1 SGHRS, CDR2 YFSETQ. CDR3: CASSSDLTHSPLHF. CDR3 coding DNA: TGCGCCAGCAGCTCGGACTTAACCCATTCACCCCTCCACTTT.

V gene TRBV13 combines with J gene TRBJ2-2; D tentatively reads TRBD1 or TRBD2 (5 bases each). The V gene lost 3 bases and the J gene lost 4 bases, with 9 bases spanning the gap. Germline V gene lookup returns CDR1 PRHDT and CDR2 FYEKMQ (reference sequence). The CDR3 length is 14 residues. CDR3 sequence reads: CASSFGAGTGELFF. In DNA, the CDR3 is TGTGCCAGCAGCTTCGGGGCGGGCACCGGGGAGCTGTTTTTT.

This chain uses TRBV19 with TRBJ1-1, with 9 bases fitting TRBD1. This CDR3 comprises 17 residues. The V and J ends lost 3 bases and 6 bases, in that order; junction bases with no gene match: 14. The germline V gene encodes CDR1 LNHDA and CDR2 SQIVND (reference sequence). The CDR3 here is CASSIQIGQGKVSEAFF. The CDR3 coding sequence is TGTGCCAGTAGTATTCAAATCGGACAGGGGAAAGTCTCTGAAGCTTTCTTT.

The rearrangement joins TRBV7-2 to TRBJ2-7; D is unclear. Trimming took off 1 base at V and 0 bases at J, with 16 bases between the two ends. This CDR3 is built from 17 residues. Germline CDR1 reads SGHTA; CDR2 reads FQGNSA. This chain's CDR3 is CASSLVPPGSSSYEQYF. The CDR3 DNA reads TGTGCCAGCAGCTTAGTCCCCCCGGGTAGTTCCTCCTACGAGCAGTACTTC.

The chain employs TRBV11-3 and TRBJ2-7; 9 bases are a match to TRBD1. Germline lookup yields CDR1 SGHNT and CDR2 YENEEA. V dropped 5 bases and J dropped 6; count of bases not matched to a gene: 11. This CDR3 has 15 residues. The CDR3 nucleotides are TGTGCCAGCAGCCAACGACGGACAGGGGCATTCGAGCAGTACTTC. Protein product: CASSQRRTGAFEQYF.

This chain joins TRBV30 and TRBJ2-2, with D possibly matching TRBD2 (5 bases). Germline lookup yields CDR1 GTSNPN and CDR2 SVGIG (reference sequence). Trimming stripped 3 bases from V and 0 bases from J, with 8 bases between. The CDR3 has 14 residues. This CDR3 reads CAWRLLANTGELFF. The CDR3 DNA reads TGTGCCTGGAGGTTACTAGCGAACACCGGGGAGCTGTTTTTT.

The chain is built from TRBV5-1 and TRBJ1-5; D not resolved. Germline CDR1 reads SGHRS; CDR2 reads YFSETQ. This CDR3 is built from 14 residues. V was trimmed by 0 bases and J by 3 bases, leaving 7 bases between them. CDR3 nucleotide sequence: TGCGCCAGCAGCTTGGGCCAGTACAATCAGCCCCAGCATTTT. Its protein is CASSLGQYNQPQHF. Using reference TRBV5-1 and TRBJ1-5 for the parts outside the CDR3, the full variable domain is KAGVTQTPRYLIKTRGQQVTLSCSPISGHRSVSWYQQTPGQGLQFLFEYFSETQRNKGNFPGRFSGRQFSNSRSEMNVSTLELGDSALYLCASSLGQYNQPQHFGDGTRLSIL.